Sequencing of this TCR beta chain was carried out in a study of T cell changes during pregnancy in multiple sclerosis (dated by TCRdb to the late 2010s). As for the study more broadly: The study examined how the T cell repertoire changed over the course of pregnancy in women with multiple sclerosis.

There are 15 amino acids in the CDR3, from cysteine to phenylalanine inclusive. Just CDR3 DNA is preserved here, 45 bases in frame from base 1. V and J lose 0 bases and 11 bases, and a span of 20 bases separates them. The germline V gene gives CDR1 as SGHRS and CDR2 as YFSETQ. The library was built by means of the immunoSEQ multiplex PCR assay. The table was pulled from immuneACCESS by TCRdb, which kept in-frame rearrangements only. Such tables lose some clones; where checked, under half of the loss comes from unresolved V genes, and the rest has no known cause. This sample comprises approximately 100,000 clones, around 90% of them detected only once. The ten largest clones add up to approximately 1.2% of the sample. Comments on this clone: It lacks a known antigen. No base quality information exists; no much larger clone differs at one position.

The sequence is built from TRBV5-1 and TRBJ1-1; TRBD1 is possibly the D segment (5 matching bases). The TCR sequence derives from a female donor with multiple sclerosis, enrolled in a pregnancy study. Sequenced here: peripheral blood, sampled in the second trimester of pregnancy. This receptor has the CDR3 CASSLDYSLQAYAFF. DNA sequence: TGCGCCAGCAGCTTGGATTACTCACTACAGGCTTATGCTTTCTTT.